Listed below are T cell receptor beta chains from one sample, sequenced in a study of blood T cell repertoires in COVID-19. This table comes from immunoSEQ multiplex PCR, and its TCRdb copy is limited to in-frame clones, with some not included. The data show approximately 150,000 clones, 65% to 85% seen once. The sequencing input was PBMCs or T cells enriched from blood (not recorded which). The receptor set was obtained from a man between 65 and 85 years old who had been exposed to COVID-19. Each CDR3 is given with its conserved first and last residue. D genes are given only for firm matches. The size entry is marked missing in some rows and otherwise reads once, few, many or a size class.

V gene	clone size	D gene	J gene	CDR3 DNA	CDR3 protein
TRBV16	-	-	TRBJ2-1	TGTGCCAGCAGCCACGAGGGCCGCTCCTACAATGAGCAGTTCTTC	CASSHEGRSYNEQFF
TRBV28	-	TRBD1	TRBJ1-2	TGTGCCAGCAGGGGAGACAGGGGGCGAGGCTACACCTTC	CASRGDRGRGYTF
TRBV2	-	-	TRBJ1-3	TGTGCCAGCAGTGAAGGGCCGAGGGGGTCCATATATTTT	CASSEGPRGSIYF
TRBV5-1	few	-	TRBJ2-2	TGCGCCAGCAGCCCGGACATCAATTCGAACACCGGGGAGCTGTTTTTT	CASSPDINSNTGELFF
TRBV5-6	once	TRBD1	TRBJ1-2	TGTGCCAGCAGCCCGGGGACAGGGGGCTATGGCTACACCTTC	CASSPGTGGYGYTF
TRBV28	-	TRBD2	TRBJ2-7	TGTGCCAGCAGTGGACTAGCGGGAGGGTTCTCCTACGAGCAGTACTTC	CASSGLAGGFSYEQYF
TRBV28	-	-	TRBJ1-2	TGTGCCAGCCGAGGGGGAACCATCTATGGCTACACCTTC	CASRGGTIYGYTF
TRBV6-5	few	TRBD1	TRBJ2-7	TGTGCCAGCAGCCTAGGACAGGGGGCGTACGAGCAGTACTTC	CASSLGQGAYEQYF
TRBV13	-	TRBD2	TRBJ2-1	TGTGCCAGCAGCTTGTTAGCGGGAGGGAGCTACAATGAGCAGTTCTTC	CASSLLAGGSYNEQFF
TRBV5-1	-	-	TRBJ1-1	TGCGCCAGCAGCACTGACAGGGAAGCTTTCTTT	CASSTDREAFF
TRBV21-1	-	-	TRBJ2-1	TGTGCCAGCAGCAAAGGAGGAATAGCGGGAGGGCCAGTCTCCTACAATGAGCAGTTCTTC	CASSKGGIAGGPVSYNEQFF
TRBV5-6	-	-	TRBJ1-2	TGTGCCAGCAGCTCTTCTTACTATGGCTACACCTTC	CASSSSYYGYTF
TRBV30	-	-	TRBJ2-4	TGTGCCTGGACCTCAGGGAAGAGGACGACGAACATTCAGTACTTC	CAWTSGKRTTNIQYF
TRBV6-2/TRBV6-3	-	TRBD1	TRBJ1-2	TGTGCCAGCAGTTACCCCCCAGGGGGTGGCGGCTACACCTTC	CASSYPPGGGGYTF
TRBV5-4	-	-	TRBJ2-2	TGTGCCAGCAGCCGGGACTCCTACTCGAACACCGGGGAGCTGTTTTTT	CASSRDSYSNTGELFF
TRBV28	-	-	TRBJ2-2	TGTGCCATCCCAGTTTTGGATAGCGGAGGGAACACCGGGGAGCTGTTTTTT	CAIPVLDSGGNTGELFF
TRBV21-1	once	-	TRBJ2-3	TGTGCCAGCAGCAAAGGTGCGGGTGAAGCAGATACGCAGTATTTT	CASSKGAGEADTQYF
TRBV6-5	-	TRBD1	TRBJ2-7	TGTGCCAGCAGGGTAACAGGGGCTTCGGGCGAGCAGTACTTC	CASRVTGASGEQYF
TRBV28	-	TRBD1	TRBJ1-5	TGTGCCAGCAGTTCACAGGACAGGGGAGTAGGGAATCAGCCCCAGCATTTT	CASSSQDRGVGNQPQHF
TRBV19	-	TRBD1	TRBJ1-1	TGTGCCAGTGTACTAGGACAGGGAGGGACTGAAGCTTTCTTT	CASVLGQGGTEAFF
TRBV14	-	-	TRBJ2-2	TGTGCCAGCAGCCAAGGTATCTCGCGGACCGGGGAGCTGTTTTTT	CASSQGISRTGELFF
TRBV7-2	-	-	TRBJ1-2	TGTGCCAGCAGCCCGCGACAGCCTGGGGCTGGCTACACCTTC	CASSPRQPGAGYTF
TRBV27	once	-	TRBJ1-1	TGTGCCAGCAGTACCGCGGGGAAGTACACTGAAGCTTTCTTT	CASSTAGKYTEAFF
TRBV10-3	-	-	TRBJ1-5	TGTGCCATCAGTGAGGGCGGGCTGAGGAATCAGCCCCAGCATTTT	CAISEGGLRNQPQHF
TRBV5-1	once	-	TRBJ1-2	TGCGCCAGCAGCTTTAAGACTGATGGCTACACCTTC	CASSFKTDGYTF
TRBV29-1	many	-	TRBJ1-5	TGCAGCGTTGCTGTTGACAGAACCCAGCCCCAGCATTTT	CSVAVDRTQPQHF
TRBV9	once	-	TRBJ2-1	TGTGCCAGCAGCGTACTTCTTTACAATGAGCAGTTCTTC	CASSVLLYNEQFF
TRBV5-4	-	-	TRBJ1-2	TGTGCCAGCAGACCGACAGGCAGTATAATTAACTATGGCTACACCTTC	CASRPTGSIINYGYTF
TRBV15	-	TRBD2	TRBJ2-1	TGTGCCACCAGCAGAGGCGGGAGGGCCTCGTATGAGCAGTTCTTC	CATSRGGRASYEQFF
TRBV2	-	TRBD1	TRBJ2-1	TGTGCCAGCAGTGAAGAGGGGGCATCCTACAATGAGCAGTTCTTC	CASSEEGASYNEQFF
TRBV4-3	-	TRBD2	TRBJ2-1	TGCGCCAGCAGCCAAGGACTAGCGGGAGGGCTCAATGAGCAGTTCTTC	CASSQGLAGGLNEQFF
TRBV25-1	few	-	TRBJ2-3	TGTGCCAGCAGTGATTGGACAGCCGATACGCAGTATTTT	CASSDWTADTQYF
TRBV15	-	-	TRBJ2-3	TGTGCCACCAGGTTGGACAGCACCACAGATACGCAGTATTTT	CATRLDSTTDTQYF
TRBV19	-	TRBD1	TRBJ1-3	TGTGCCAGTGCCGACAGGGGGGCGAGAAACACCATATATTTT	CASADRGARNTIYF
TRBV11-2	-	TRBD2	TRBJ2-1	TGTGCCAGCAGCCGTCTGGGTGGAGGACTAGCGGGATTGGATGAGCAGTTCTTC	CASSRLGGGLAGLDEQFF
TRBV7-9	-	-	TRBJ1-2	TGTGCCAGCAGCTTAGCGCAAGGGGGGGATGGCTACACCTTC	CASSLAQGGDGYTF
TRBV19	-	TRBD1	TRBJ1-6	TGTGCCAGTAGTGTTGACAGGGGGCCGAATTCACCCCTCCACTTT	CASSVDRGPNSPLHF
TRBV2	-	-	TRBJ1-1	TGTGCCAGCAGTGAAGCAGGGGGAGGGACTGAAGCTTTCTTT	CASSEAGGGTEAFF
TRBV5-6	-	TRBD1	TRBJ2-4	TGTGCCAGCAGCTTCGACAGGGCTGACATTCAGTACTTC	CASSFDRADIQYF
TRBV9	-	-	TRBJ2-2	TGTGCCAGCAGCGTAGGGTCTAGCGTGACCGGGGAGCTGTTTTTT	CASSVGSSVTGELFF
TRBV27	-	TRBD1	TRBJ1-2	TGTGCCAGCAGTTCGGACAGGGGGGCGAGAGGCTACACCTTC	CASSSDRGARGYTF
TRBV5-1	-	TRBD2	TRBJ2-1	TGCGCCAGCAGCTACGGGACTAGCGGAGCGAATGAGCAGTTCTTC	CASSYGTSGANEQFF
TRBV6-5	-	TRBD1	TRBJ1-4	TGTGCCAGCAGTTCCGCCGGGACAGGGAATGAAAAACTGTTTTTT	CASSSAGTGNEKLFF
TRBV4-1	-	-	TRBJ2-2	TGCGCCAGCAGCCAAGGTTCAGTTACCGGGGAGCTGTTTTTT	CASSQGSVTGELFF
TRBV5-6	-	-	TRBJ1-1	TGTGCCAGCAGCGGGCCAAGGGGCGTTGGCACTGAAGCTTTCTTT	CASSGPRGVGTEAFF
TRBV29-1	once	TRBD2	TRBJ2-1	TGCAGCGTTGAGGGACTAGCGGGAGTTGCCAATGAGCAGTTCTTC	CSVEGLAGVANEQFF
TRBV28	-	-	TRBJ1-2	TGTGCCAGCAGTTCAGGGTACTATGGCTACACCTTC	CASSSGYYGYTF
TRBV18	-	TRBD1	TRBJ1-4	TGTGCCAGCTCGTTGACAGGGGGCGGTGAAAAACTGTTTTTT	CASSLTGGGEKLFF
TRBV18	-	TRBD2	TRBJ2-5	TGTGCCAGCTCACCGGGACTAGCGGGAGAAGAGACCCAGTACTTC	CASSPGLAGEETQYF
TRBV9	once	-	TRBJ1-1	TGTGCCAGCGGGACAACGAACACTGAAGCTTTCTTT	CASGTTNTEAFF
TRBV28	-	-	TRBJ1-1	TGTGCCAGCAGTTCCACAAGGAACACTGAAGCTTTCTTT	CASSSTRNTEAFF
TRBV28	-	TRBD2	TRBJ2-1	TGTGCCAGCAGGCTCCGCGGGAGCCCCTACAATGAGCAGTTCTTC	CASRLRGSPYNEQFF
TRBV7-2	-	-	TRBJ2-3	TGTGCCAGCAGCTTAGCGGCATCCACAGATACGCAGTATTTT	CASSLAASTDTQYF
TRBV5-4	-	TRBD1	TRBJ1-6	TGTGCCAGCAGCTTGGATGGGACAGGGGCATCACCCCTCCACTTT	CASSLDGTGASPLHF
TRBV18	-	-	TRBJ1-1	TGTGCCAGCTCCCTAGACAGAGACGCTTTCTTT	CASSLDRDAFF
TRBV7-9	-	-	TRBJ1-1	TGTGCCAGCAGCTTAGTCCAGGCCGGGAACACTGAAGCTTTCTTT	CASSLVQAGNTEAFF
TRBV7-8	-	TRBD1	TRBJ2-5	TGTGCCAGCAGCTTCTGGGACAGATCCCAAGAGACCCAGTACTTC	CASSFWDRSQETQYF
TRBV19	few	TRBD1	TRBJ1-2	TGTGCCAGTAGTATACCCGGACAGGGGAGATATGGCTACACCTTC	CASSIPGQGRYGYTF
TRBV28	-	TRBD2	TRBJ2-7	TGTGCCAGCAGGGCAGGGACTAGCGGTGGGATCTCTAAGTGGGAGCAGTACTTC	CASRAGTSGGISKWEQYF